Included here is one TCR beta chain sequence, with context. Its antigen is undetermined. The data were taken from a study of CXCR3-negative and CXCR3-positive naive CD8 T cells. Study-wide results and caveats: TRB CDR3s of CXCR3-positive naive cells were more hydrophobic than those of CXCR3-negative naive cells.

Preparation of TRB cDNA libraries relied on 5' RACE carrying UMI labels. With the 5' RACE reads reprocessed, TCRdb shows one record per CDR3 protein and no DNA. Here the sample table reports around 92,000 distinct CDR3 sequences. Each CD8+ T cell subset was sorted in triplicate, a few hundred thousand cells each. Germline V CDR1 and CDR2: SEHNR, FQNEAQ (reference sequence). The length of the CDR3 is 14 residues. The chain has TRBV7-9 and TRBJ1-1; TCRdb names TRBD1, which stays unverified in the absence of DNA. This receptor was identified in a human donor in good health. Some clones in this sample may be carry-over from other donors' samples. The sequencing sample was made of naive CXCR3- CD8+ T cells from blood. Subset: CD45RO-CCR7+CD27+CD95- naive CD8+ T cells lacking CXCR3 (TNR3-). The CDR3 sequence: CASSLGAMNSEAFF.